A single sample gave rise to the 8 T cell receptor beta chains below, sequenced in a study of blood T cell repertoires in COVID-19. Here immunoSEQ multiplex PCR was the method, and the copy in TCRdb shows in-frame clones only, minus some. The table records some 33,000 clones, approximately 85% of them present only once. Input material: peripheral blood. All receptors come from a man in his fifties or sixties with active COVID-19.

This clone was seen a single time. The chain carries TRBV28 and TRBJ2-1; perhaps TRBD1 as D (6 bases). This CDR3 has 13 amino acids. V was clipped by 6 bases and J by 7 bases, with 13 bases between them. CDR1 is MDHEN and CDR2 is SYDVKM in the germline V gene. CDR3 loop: CASRENRANEQFF. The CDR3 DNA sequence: TGTGCCAGCAGAGAGAACAGGGCTAATGAGCAGTTCTTC.

CDR3 sequence (DNA): TGTGCCAGCAGCTTAGGGATAGCGGGAATGAGCCGTGGGAATGAGCAGTTCTTC. This codes for CASSLGIAGMSRGNEQFF. The genes are TRBV7-2 and TRBJ2-1; 8 bases map to TRBD2. The CDR3 has 18 amino acids. Germline V gives CDR1 SGHTA, CDR2 FQGNSA. The V segment lost 1 base and the J segment 7 bases; nucleotides outside the gene matches: 15.

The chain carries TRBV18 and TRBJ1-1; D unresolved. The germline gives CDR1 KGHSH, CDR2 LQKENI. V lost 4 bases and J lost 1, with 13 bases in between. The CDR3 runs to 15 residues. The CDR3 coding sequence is TGTGCCAGCTCACTCGGAACGGGGAAGAACACTGAAGCTTTCTTT. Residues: CASSLGTGKNTEAFF.

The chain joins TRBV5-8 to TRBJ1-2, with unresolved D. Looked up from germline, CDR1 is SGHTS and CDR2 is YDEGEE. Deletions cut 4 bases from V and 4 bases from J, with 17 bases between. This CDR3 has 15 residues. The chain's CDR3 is CASSIPGTEVYGYTF. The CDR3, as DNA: TGTGCCAGCAGCATACCGGGTACGGAGGTCTATGGCTACACCTTC.

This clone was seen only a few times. The CDR3 spells CASSVDMNTEAFF. As DNA, the CDR3 is TGTGCCAGCAGCGTAGATATGAACACTGAAGCTTTCTTT. This rearrangement joins TRBV7-9 to TRBJ1-1, with D uncertain. Trimming pared 5 bases from V and 0 bases from J, leaving 7 bases between. Germline V gene sequence: CDR1 SEHNR, CDR2 FQNEAQ (reference sequence). CDR3 length: 13 residues.

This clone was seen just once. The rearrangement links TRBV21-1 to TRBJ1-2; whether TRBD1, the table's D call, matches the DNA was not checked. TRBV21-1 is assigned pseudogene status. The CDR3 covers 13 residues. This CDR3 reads CASSTGTDNGYTF. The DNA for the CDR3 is TGTGCCAGCAGCACCGGGACAGATAATGGCTACACCTTC.

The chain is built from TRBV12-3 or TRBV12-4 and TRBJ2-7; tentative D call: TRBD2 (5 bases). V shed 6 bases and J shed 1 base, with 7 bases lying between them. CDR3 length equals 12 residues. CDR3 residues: CASSGDSYEQYF. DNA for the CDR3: TGTGCCAGCAGCGGGGATTCCTACGAGCAGTACTTC.

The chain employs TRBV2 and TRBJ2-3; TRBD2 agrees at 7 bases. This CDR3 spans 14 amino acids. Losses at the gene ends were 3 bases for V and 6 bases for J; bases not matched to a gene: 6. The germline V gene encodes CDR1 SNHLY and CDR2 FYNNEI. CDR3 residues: CASSDGLVPDTQYF. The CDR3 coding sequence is TGTGCCAGCAGTGATGGACTAGTGCCCGATACGCAGTATTTT. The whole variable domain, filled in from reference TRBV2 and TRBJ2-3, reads EPEVTQTPSHQVTQMGQEVILRCVPISNHLYFYWYRQILGQKVEFLVSFYNNEISEKSEIFDDQFSVERPDGSNFTLKIRSTKLEDSAMYFCASSDGLVPDTQYFGPGTRLTVL.